The rows below give T cell receptor beta chains drawn from one sample of a study of OX40 agonist ivuxolimab in advanced cancers. Sequencing used immunoSEQ multiplex PCR; TCRdb keeps in-frame clones, though not all of them. The data hold 90,000 to 100,000 clones, with about 85% observed a single time. Sequences were derived from CD4+ or CD8+ T cells sorted from blood, sampled in a trial of the OX40 agonist ivuxolimab. The receptors here all came from an adult with an advanced solid tumor such as melanoma, head and neck, liver or kidney cancer. Each CDR3 is given with its conserved first and last residue. D genes are given only for firm matches. The listing skips clone size in some rows; elsewhere it reads once, few, many or a size class.

V	size	D	J	CDR3	DNA
TRBV28	-	-	TRBJ1-4	CASIGNEQLFF	TGTGCCAGCATAGGGAATGAGCAACTGTTTTTT
TRBV11-2	-	-	TRBJ1-1	CASLLGGAQTEAFF	TGTGCCAGTCTCTTGGGGGGGGCGCAAACTGAAGCTTTCTTT
TRBV28	-	TRBD1	TRBJ1-1	CASRSGEGAWTEAFF	TGTGCCAGCAGAAGTGGGGAGGGGGCTTGGACTGAAGCTTTCTTT
TRBV20-1	-	-	TRBJ2-5	CSARARETQYF	TGCAGTGCTAGAGCACGAGAGACCCAGTACTTC
TRBV19	-	-	TRBJ2-1	CASTLRGGSYNEQFF	TGTGCCAGTACCCTCAGGGGGGGCTCCTACAATGAGCAGTTCTTC
TRBV6-1	once	-	TRBJ1-1	CASSVARQGLTEAFF	TGTGCCAGCAGCGTCGCCAGGCAGGGGCTCACTGAAGCTTTCTTT
TRBV7-9	-	-	TRBJ1-2	CASSLEAVEGYTF	TGTGCCAGCAGCTTAGAGGCTGTAGAGGGCTACACCTTC
TRBV4-2	-	-	TRBJ1-1	CASSQEPHRSLGTWNTEAFF	TGTGCCAGCAGCCAAGAACCCCACCGTTCCCTTGGGACGTGGAACACTGAAGCTTTCTTT
TRBV7-9	-	-	TRBJ1-1	CASSQGPSNAEAFF	TGTGCCAGCAGCCAGGGACCGTCGAACGCTGAAGCTTTCTTT
TRBV7-9	-	-	TRBJ1-1	CASSSTVPSGTEAFF	TGTGCCAGCAGCTCGACCGTACCAAGTGGCACTGAAGCTTTCTTT
TRBV30	once	TRBD2	TRBJ2-1	CAWSVGTIYNEQFF	TGTGCCTGGAGTGTCGGGACTATTTACAATGAGCAGTTCTTC
TRBV7-2	-	TRBD2	TRBJ2-1	CASLAARRTDEQFF	TGTGCCAGCCTAGCGGCCCGCCGGACTGATGAGCAGTTCTTC
TRBV6-6	-	-	TRBJ2-4	CASSRGTGNIQYF	TGTGCCAGCAGCCGCGGGACGGGAAACATTCAGTACTTC
TRBV30	-	-	TRBJ2-2	CAWSVREPGELFF	TGTGCCTGGAGTGTACGGGAGCCCGGGGAGCTGTTTTTT
TRBV7-9	once	TRBD2	TRBJ2-5	CASSRSTSGIKETQYF	TGTGCCAGCAGCCGATCGACTAGCGGGATAAAAGAGACCCAGTACTTC
TRBV19	-	-	TRBJ2-5	CASSWDLRETQYF	TGTGCCAGTAGTTGGGACCTACGAGAGACCCAGTACTTC